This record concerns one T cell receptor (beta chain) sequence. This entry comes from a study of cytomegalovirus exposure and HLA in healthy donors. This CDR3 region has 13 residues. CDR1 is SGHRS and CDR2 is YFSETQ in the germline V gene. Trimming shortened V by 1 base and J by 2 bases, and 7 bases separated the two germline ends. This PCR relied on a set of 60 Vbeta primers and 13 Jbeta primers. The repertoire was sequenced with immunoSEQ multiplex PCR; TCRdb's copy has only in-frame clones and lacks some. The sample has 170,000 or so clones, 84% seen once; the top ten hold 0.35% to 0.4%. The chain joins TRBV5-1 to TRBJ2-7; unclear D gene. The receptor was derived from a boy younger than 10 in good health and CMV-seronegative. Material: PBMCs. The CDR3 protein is CASSLTRAYEQYF. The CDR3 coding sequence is TGCGCCAGCAGCTTGACCCGAGCCTACGAGCAGTACTTC.